Below are 29 T cell receptor beta chains sequenced from a single sample in a study of Ad26.COV2.S vaccination and SARS-CoV-2 variants. Treatment defined: over 15 received Ad26.COV2.S at low or high dose, single or two shots; 5 received placebo; per-sample allocation not given. At day 63 after the first vaccine or placebo injection, samples were drawn. The repertoire was sequenced with immunoSEQ multiplex PCR; TCRdb's copy has only in-frame clones and lacks some. The sample holds around 450,000 clones, 70% to 90% seen once. The sample in question was peripheral blood, obtained in a trial of Ad26.COV2.S vaccine versus placebo. These receptors were taken from a person between 18 and 60 years old who received the Ad26.COV2.S COVID-19 vaccine or a placebo.

The V call is TRBV10-3, the J call TRBJ2-4; 12 nucleotides line up with TRBD2. Germline values: CDR1 ENHRY, CDR2 SYGVKD. Trimming cost V 2 bases and J 6 bases; bases outside gene matches: 8. The CDR3 is 17 residues long. The CDR3 DNA is TGTGCCATCAGTGAGAGCCCGACTAGCGGGAGCGGAAACATTCAGTACTTC. It codes for CAISESPTSGSGNIQYF.

V gene TRBV3-1 (or the pseudogene TRBV3-2) combines with J gene TRBJ1-2; 7 bases line up with TRBD1. Germline V lookup: CDR1 LGHDT, CDR2 YNNKEL (reference sequence). This CDR3 region has 14 residues. With V trimmed by 4 bases and J by 3 bases, 5 bases remained unmatched. DNA for the CDR3: TGTGCCAGCAGCCTCCGGGACAGTCACTATGGCTACACCTTC. Protein: CASSLRDSHYGYTF.

The V call is TRBV9, the J call TRBJ1-4; D gene uncertain. The CDR3 extends over 14 amino acids. Germline V gene lookup returns CDR1 SGDLS and CDR2 YYNGEE. Trimming stripped 4 bases from V and 5 bases from J, with 12 bases between. CDR3 in DNA: TGTGCCAGCAGCCAAGGGAATCTCAATGAAAAACTGTTTTTT. Translated: CASSQGNLNEKLFF.

The rearrangement joins TRBV13 to TRBJ2-7; D not resolved. This CDR3 has 14 residues. Trimming stripped 7 bases from V and 0 bases from J, with 13 bases between. Germline V gives CDR1 PRHDT, CDR2 FYEKMQ (reference sequence). CDR3 in DNA: TGTGCCAGCACGTTCGGGCCCAACTCCTACGAGCAGTACTTC. This sequence encodes CASTFGPNSYEQYF.

J is TRBJ1-5 and V is TRBV20-1, with a tentative D call TRBD1 (5 bases). V was cut by 3 bases and J by 2 bases, with 8 bases left in between. This CDR3 is built from 13 residues. Germline V gene sequence: CDR1 DFQATT, CDR2 SNEGSKA (reference sequence). For the CDR3, the DNA is TGCAGTGCTAGTCAAGGGGGCAATCAGCCCCAGCATTTT. Its translation: CSASQGGNQPQHF.

V usage is TRBV6-5 and J usage is TRBJ1-6, with D possibly being TRBD1 (5 bases). The CDR3 is made up of 15 amino acids. Deletions cut 6 bases from V and 10 bases from J, with 19 bases between. Germline assignment: CDR1 MNHEY and CDR2 SVGAGI. Here the CDR3 DNA reads TGTGCCAGCAGCCGACAGTCAATAATCGGCTCACCCCTCCACTTT. It codes for CASSRQSIIGSPLHF.

The chain recombines TRBV9 with TRBJ1-6, with D hard to call. V dropped 3 bases and J dropped 6 bases, with 13 bases sitting between them. The CDR3 covers 15 residues. Germline assignment: CDR1 SGDLS and CDR2 YYNGEE. CDR3 protein: CASSALSGINSPLHF. DNA of the CDR3: TGTGCCAGCAGCGCCCTGAGCGGGATTAATTCACCCCTCCACTTT.

The chain is built from TRBV7-8 and TRBJ2-1, with 8 bases aligning to TRBD2. Germline values: CDR1 SGHVS, CDR2 FQNEAQ. This CDR3 has 18 amino acids. J lost 4 bases, V lost 4 bases, and 15 bases had no gene match. In nucleotides, the CDR3 is TGTGCCAGCAGCTACCAAGCGGGAGTGGTGGTCAGATACAATGAGCAGTTCTTC. Protein: CASSYQAGVVVRYNEQFF.

This clone was counted a few times. The V call is TRBV7-6, the J call TRBJ1-3, with 9 bases identical to TRBD1. This CDR3 spans 17 amino acids. V was pared by 1 base and J by 0 bases, with 4 bases of the junction left unmatched. The germline V gene has CDR1 SGHVS and CDR2 FNYEAQ. Written as DNA, the CDR3 is TGTGCCAGCAGCTTAGTTGACAGGGGGAGCTCTGGAAACACCATATATTTT. This encodes CASSLVDRGSSGNTIYF.

This chain uses TRBV7-6 with TRBJ2-1; D is unresolved. The CDR3 covers 13 residues. Trimming left V 4 bases short and J 6 bases short, with 10 bases between. Per the germline V gene, CDR1 is SGHVS and CDR2 is FNYEAQ. In DNA, the CDR3 is TGTGCCAGCAGCTACGCGGAGTCCAATGAGCAGTTCTTC. Its translation: CASSYAESNEQFF.

This chain joins TRBV5-4 and TRBJ2-1, with a possible D match to TRBD1 (5 bases). The CDR3 loop spans 16 amino acids. Trimming removed 1 base at V and 2 bases at J, with 13 bases between. Germline V lookup: CDR1 SGHNT, CDR2 YYREEE (reference sequence). The CDR3 DNA reads TGTGCCAGCAGCTTGCCCCAAGGGGTAGCCTACAATGAGCAGTTCTTC. It encodes CASSLPQGVAYNEQFF.

This clone has just a few counts. The chain couples TRBV7-8 to TRBJ2-1, with D maybe TRBD2 (6 bases). The germline CDR1 and CDR2 sequences are SGHVS and FQNEAQ. With 1 base removed from V and 8 bases from J, the gap between germline ends came to 21 bases. The CDR3 runs 17 residues. CDR3 sequence: CASSLGLVVGRGDEQFF. DNA for the CDR3: TGTGCCAGCAGCTTAGGTCTAGTTGTCGGGAGAGGGGATGAGCAGTTCTTC.

This clone was recorded once. The rearrangement joins TRBV4-3 to TRBJ2-7; D gene ambiguous. CDR1 and CDR2 from the germline V gene are LGHNA and YSLEER. Between the trimmed V and J ends, which lost 0 bases and 4 bases, there was a span of 16 bases. This CDR3 has 16 residues. The CDR3 here is CASSQETGSPRYEQYF. The CDR3 DNA is TGCGCCAGCAGCCAAGAGACGGGCTCACCTCGGTACGAGCAGTACTTC.

The rearrangement uses TRBV5-1 and TRBJ1-1, with 8 bases matching TRBD1. The length of the CDR3 is 16 residues. The trim removed 6 bases at V and 3 bases at J, leaving 13 bases unmatched. Per the germline V gene, CDR1 is SGHRS and CDR2 is YFSETQ. This CDR3 is CASTDRTGRGDTEAFF. The CDR3 nucleotides are TGCGCCAGCACGGATAGGACAGGGAGGGGGGACACTGAAGCTTTCTTT.

This chain connects TRBV7-2 to TRBJ1-4; D not certain. The CDR3 has 14 residues. The germline V gene has CDR1 SGHTA and CDR2 FQGNSA. Trimming shortened V by 5 bases and J by 5 bases, and 12 bases separated the two germline ends. The CDR3 sequence: CASSRWSSNEKLFF. Here the CDR3 DNA reads TGTGCCAGCAGCAGATGGAGCAGCAATGAAAAACTGTTTTTT.

J is TRBJ2-6 and V is TRBV19; tentative D call: TRBD1 (5 bases). V gave up 6 bases and J gave up 0 bases, with 15 bases separating them. In germline, CDR1 is LNHDA, CDR2 SQIVND (reference sequence). The CDR3 is 17 amino acids. The CDR3 protein is CASRTTASYSGANVLTF. The DNA for the CDR3 is TGTGCCAGTAGAACGACAGCCTCTTACTCTGGGGCCAACGTCCTGACTTTC. The variable domain in full, completed from reference TRBV19 and TRBJ2-6, reads DGGITQSPKYLFRKEGQNVTLSCEQNLNHDAMYWYRQDPGQGLRLIYYSQIVNDFQKGDIAEGYSVSREKKESFPLTVTSAQKNPTAFYLCASRTTASYSGANVLTFGAGSRLTVL.

The chain joins TRBV11-2 to TRBJ2-3; D is possibly TRBD1 (6 bases). Germline CDR1 and CDR2: SGHAT and FQNNGV. V shed 5 bases and J shed 2 bases, with 17 bases lying between them. There are 16 residues in the CDR3. The chain's CDR3 is CASSTPTGSTTDTQYF. For the CDR3, the DNA is TGTGCCAGCAGCACGCCAACAGGGAGCACCACAGATACGCAGTATTTT.

The gene calls are TRBV6-5 and TRBJ1-2; possible D gene TRBD1, 5 bases. The CDR3 has 15 amino acids. Germline CDR1 and CDR2: MNHEY and SVGAGI. The ends were cut back, 3 bases at V and 6 bases at J, with 17 bases in the middle. CDR3 sequence: CASSYLGDSRDGYTF. The CDR3 coding sequence is TGTGCCAGCAGTTATTTGGGGGATAGTAGAGATGGCTACACCTTC.

The chain joins TRBV15 to TRBJ1-1; no firm D call. The V gene lost 5 bases and the J gene lost 5 bases, with 12 bases spanning the gap. The CDR3 runs 13 residues. CDR1 is LNHNV and CDR2 is YYDKDF in the germline V gene (reference sequence). Here the CDR3 DNA reads TGTGCCACCAGCGGACCCCGAAGGACTGAAGCTTTCTTT. Protein sequence: CATSGPRRTEAFF.

This chain links TRBV6-1 with TRBJ1-3, with D unclear. This CDR3 is 16 amino acids long. The germline V and J ends were trimmed by 4 bases and 4 bases, with 17 bases remaining between them. The germline V gene encodes CDR1 MNHNS and CDR2 SASEGT. The chain's CDR3 is CASSGTASSWGNTIYF. The CDR3 DNA reads as TGTGCCAGCAGTGGGACGGCCTCCAGCTGGGGAAACACCATATATTTT.

The chain couples TRBV6-5 to TRBJ2-5; D is perhaps TRBD2 (7 bases). Germline V gives CDR1 MNHEY, CDR2 SVGAGI. The length of the CDR3 is 14 residues. V was trimmed by 2 bases and J by 9 bases, leaving 16 bases between them. The CDR3 loop reads CASSYGGAVTAQYF. CDR3 nucleotide sequence: TGTGCCAGCAGTTACGGGGGGGCGGTAACGGCCCAGTACTTC.

The V call is TRBV19, the J call TRBJ1-6; D uncertain. The CDR3 runs to 13 residues. Trimming took off 4 bases at V and 0 bases at J, with 1 base between the two ends. Germline V gene sequence: CDR1 LNHDA, CDR2 SQIVND (reference sequence). CDR3 in amino acids: CASSNSYNSPLHF. The CDR3 DNA reads TGTGCCAGTAGTAACTCCTATAATTCACCCCTCCACTTT. Full variable domain (rest looked up from reference TRBV19 and TRBJ1-6): DGGITQSPKYLFRKEGQNVTLSCEQNLNHDAMYWYRQDPGQGLRLIYYSQIVNDFQKGDIAEGYSVSREKKESFPLTVTSAQKNPTAFYLCASSNSYNSPLHFGNGTRLTVT.

This clone was observed a single time. This chain connects TRBV5-5 to TRBJ2-3; 9 positions agree with TRBD2. The V gene's germline CDR1 is SGHKS and CDR2 YYEKEE (reference sequence). The CDR3 is made up of 14 amino acids. J lost 4 bases, V lost 0 bases, and 0 bases had no gene match. The CDR3 loop reads CASSLGLAADTQYF. DNA of the CDR3: TGTGCCAGCAGCTTGGGACTAGCGGCAGATACGCAGTATTTT.

The V and J genes are TRBV9 and TRBJ2-3; D is ambiguous. The CDR3 has 16 residues. Germline V lookup: CDR1 SGDLS, CDR2 YYNGEE. V gave up 4 bases and J gave up 1 base, with 16 bases separating them. The CDR3 nucleotides are TGTGCCAGCAGCCCCCGTGGTGCCCAGCGCACAGATACGCAGTATTTT. Translated: CASSPRGAQRTDTQYF. The variable domain in full, with the rest retrieved from reference TRBV9 and TRBJ2-3, is DSGVTQTPKHLITATGQRVTLRCSPRSGDLSVYWYQQSLDQGLQFLIQYYNGEERAKGNILERFSAQQFPDLHSELNLSSLELGDSALYFCASSPRGAQRTDTQYFGPGTRLTVL.

The V gene is TRBV11-3, the J gene TRBJ2-2; D uncertain. Between the trimmed V and J ends, which lost 5 bases and 2 bases, there was a span of 12 bases. Germline values: CDR1 SGHNT, CDR2 YENEEA. This CDR3 is built from 15 residues. In nucleotides, the CDR3 is TGTGCCAGCAGCGCCACCGCCCAAAACACCGGGGAGCTGTTTTTT. It is translated as CASSATAQNTGELFF.

V and J are TRBV5-5 and TRBJ1-5; D is possibly TRBD1 (6 bases). Trimming shortened V by 7 bases and J by 4 bases, and 15 bases separated the two germline ends. The CDR3 length is 14 residues. Germline lookup yields CDR1 SGHKS and CDR2 YYEKEE (reference sequence). The DNA of the CDR3 is TGTGCCAGCCCCCGTGAGGGGGAGAATCAGCCCCAGCATTTT. This encodes CASPREGENQPQHF.

There are a few counts of this clone. The J gene is TRBJ2-7, the V gene TRBV6-2 or TRBV6-3; 9 nucleotides line up with TRBD1. V lost 3 bases to trimming and J lost 5 bases; unmatched junction nucleotides: 8. The CDR3 has 15 amino acids. Germline V gene lookup returns CDR1 MNHEY and CDR2 SVGEGT. As DNA, the CDR3 is TGTGCCAGCAGTTATGGGGACAGGGAATCCGACGAGCAGTACTTC. This sequence encodes CASSYGDRESDEQYF.

The J gene is TRBJ1-1, the V gene TRBV10-2; D is unclear. The ends were cut back, 4 bases at V and 2 bases at J, with 14 bases in the middle. Germline V CDR1 and CDR2: WSHSY, SAAADI. The CDR3 contains 15 residues. The CDR3 sequence: CASSVLAAENTEAFF. The CDR3 coding sequence is TGCGCCAGCAGTGTTTTGGCAGCGGAAAACACTGAAGCTTTCTTT.

The chain joins TRBV5-1 to TRBJ1-2; 8 bases fit TRBD1. The J segment lost 8 bases and the V segment lost 4 bases, leaving 7 bases of the junction unmatched. Germline-derived CDR1 and CDR2 are SGHRS and YFSETQ. CDR3 length: 13 amino acids. The DNA for the CDR3 is TGCGCCAGCAGCCGGACGACAGGGGACGGCTACACCTTC. Translated, it gives CASSRTTGDGYTF.